The 4 T cell receptor beta chains below come from one sample, sequenced in a study of breast tumors, draining lymph nodes, adjacent tissues. Each CDR3 protein gets one entry after TCRdb re-called the multiplex PCR reads with MiXCR. The table records over 130,000 distinct CDR3 sequences, over 25% of them present only once. Breast cancer patients provided tissue from their axillary draining lymph nodes. Specimen: axillary lymph node tissue. The receptors shown here come from a female donor with breast cancer. Some clones in this sample may be carry-over from other donors' samples.

The chain employs TRBV20-1 and TRBJ1-2; 7 bases match TRBD1. Trimming took 2 bases from V and 1 from J; bases not matched to a gene: 7. This CDR3 has 15 amino acids. Germline CDR1 is DFQATT and CDR2 is SNEGSKA (reference sequence). The CDR3 sequence: CSARLGGQHNYGYTF. As DNA, the CDR3 is TGCAGTGCTAGACTCGGGGGACAGCATAACTATGGCTACACCTTC.

In its sample, this clonotype was seen many times. The chain is built from TRBV5-1 and TRBJ2-5; D may match TRBD1 or TRBD2 (5 bases each). The germline CDR1 and CDR2 sequences are SGHRS and YFSETQ. This CDR3 has 14 residues. The germline V and J ends were trimmed by 3 bases and 5 bases, with 14 bases remaining between them. The CDR3 nucleotides read TGCGCCAGCAGCTCCGGGACCAACGTCGAGACCCAGTACTTC. Its translation: CASSSGTNVETQYF. The variable domain in full, completed from reference TRBV5-1 and TRBJ2-5, reads KAGVTQTPRYLIKTRGQQVTLSCSPISGHRSVSWYQQTPGQGLQFLFEYFSETQRNKGNFPGRFSGRQFSNSRSEMNVSTLELGDSALYLCASSSGTNVETQYFGPGTRLLVL.

This clonotype came up many times. The chain recombines TRBV5-1 with TRBJ2-7; no clear D gene. In germline, CDR1 is SGHRS, CDR2 YFSETQ. The CDR3 length is 15 residues. Trimming took 0 bases from V and 3 from J, leaving 13 bases between them. The CDR3 loop reads CASSLAGGSRYEQYF. CDR3 DNA sequence: TGCGCCAGCAGCTTGGCCGGCGGAAGCCGCTACGAGCAGTACTTC.

The table lists this clonotype with a few counts. The chain has TRBV20-1 and TRBJ1-1; tentatively, D is TRBD1 (6 bases). Germline V lookup: CDR1 DFQATT, CDR2 SNEGSKA (reference sequence). The CDR3 runs to 17 residues. V lost 2 bases to trimming and J lost 0 bases, with 19 bases between them. CDR3 residues: CSARSWGRGGLNTEAFF. DNA for the CDR3: TGCAGTGCTAGAAGTTGGGGCAGGGGAGGATTGAACACTGAAGCTTTCTTT.